The clone carrying this T cell receptor beta chain was observed at least ten times. These data come from a study of T cells in Graves' hyperthyroidism and ophthalmopathy. Amplified regions were TCR beta CDR3 sequences from RNA transcripts. First-round RT-PCR targeting the TCR CDR3 was performed with the HTBI primer set. TCRdb itself ran the multiplex PCR reads through MiXCR, one entry per CDR3 protein. The sample lists around 520,000 distinct CDR3 sequences, over 13% occurring once. Trimming removed 1 base from V and 1 base from J, with 10 bases in between. Per germline, CDR1 SGHTA and CDR2 FQGTGA. The CDR3 is made up of 16 amino acids.

The sequenced sample was blood. This rearrangement joins TRBV7-3 to TRBJ2-2; D is unresolved. This TCR derives from a woman under 30 with Graves' hyperthyroidism. In DNA, the CDR3 is TGTGCCAGCAGCTTAAGCGGTGCAGGGAACACCGGGGAGCTGTTTTTT. Translated, it gives CASSLSGAGNTGELFF.